A single sample is the source of the 17 T cell receptor beta chains below, sequenced in a study of T cells in Graves' hyperthyroidism and ophthalmopathy. Amplification of TCR beta CDR3 regions used RNA as the template. First-round RT-PCR with HTBI primers amplified the TCR CDR3 region. TCRdb re-analysed the multiplex PCR reads in MiXCR, keeping a single row per CDR3 protein. Among some 600,000 distinct CDR3 sequences, around 14% were seen once, and the ten largest hold 5.8%. Sequencing used blood. Receptors originate from a woman in her thirties with Graves' hyperthyroidism that later progressed to Graves' ophthalmopathy.

At least ten counts were recorded for this clonotype. V gene TRBV10-3 combines with J gene TRBJ2-1, with D unclear. The germline V gene encodes CDR1 ENHRY and CDR2 SYGVKD. V lost 1 base and J 8 bases, leaving 3 bases between the germline ends. CDR3 length equals 11 residues. CDR3 in amino acids: CAISEYDEQFF. CDR3 DNA: TGTGCCATCAGTGAGTACGATGAGCAGTTCTTC.

There are a few counts of this clonotype. The CDR3 is CASSYSGPTTGELFF. The CDR3 coding sequence is TGTGCCAGCAGTTACTCAGGCCCTACAACCGGGGAGCTGTTTTTT. The chain couples TRBV6-6 to TRBJ2-2, with D uncertain. Germline CDR1 MNHNY, CDR2 SVGAGI (reference sequence). This CDR3 has 15 residues. V shed 0 bases and J shed 5 bases, with 10 bases lying between them.

The rearrangement links TRBV7-3 to TRBJ2-1, with a tentative D call TRBD2 (6 bases). V lost 5 bases and J lost 5, with 10 bases in between. This CDR3 comprises 13 residues. CDR1 is SGHTA, CDR2 FQGTGA, per germline. CDR3 coding DNA: TGTGCCAGCAGCCTAGCGACTAACAATGAGCAGTTCTTC. Translating gives CASSLATNNEQFF.

The table lists this clonotype with a few counts. This chain joins TRBV19 and TRBJ2-2; D may be TRBD1 (6 bases). V was shortened by 4 bases and J by 6 bases, with 9 bases between the two germline ends. The CDR3 is made up of 13 amino acids. The germline V gene has CDR1 LNHDA and CDR2 SQIVND (reference sequence). CDR3: CASSKQGSGELFF. The CDR3 bases are TGTGCCAGTAGTAAACAGGGATCCGGGGAGCTGTTTTTT.

Remarks on this clonotype: The CDR3 end shows no conserved phenylalanine or tryptophan, and so a read error is likely. V and J are TRBV9 and TRBJ1-6; TRBD1 matches 7 bases. Germline V CDR1 and CDR2: SGDLS, YYNGEE. The CDR3 extends over 17 amino acids. This chain's CDR3 is CASSVGTGLSYNSPLHS. In DNA, the CDR3 is TGTGCCAGCAGCGTAGGGACAGGACTCTCCTATAATTCGCCCCTCCACTCT.

This clonotype was found a few times. The genes are TRBV27 and TRBJ2-2; TRBD1 matches at 11 bases. Germline V gives CDR1 MNHEY, CDR2 SMNVEV (reference sequence). The CDR3 spans 18 residues. The V segment lost 4 bases and the J segment 6 bases; nucleotides outside the gene matches: 13. As DNA, the CDR3 is TGTGCCAGCAGTTCCCAGAACAACCGGGACAGGGGGGCCGGGGAGCTGTTTTTT. Amino acids: CASSSQNNRDRGAGELFF.

This clonotype was observed a handful of times. In DNA form, the CDR3 reads TGTGCCAGCTCACCACCGGGGACATCGATGAGATTTGAAAAACTGTTTTTT. Amino acid sequence: CASSPPGTSMRFEKLFF. The V gene is TRBV18, the J gene TRBJ1-4, with D perhaps TRBD1 (6 bases). This CDR3 has 17 amino acids. Trimming shortened V by 0 bases and J by 7 bases, and 18 bases separated the two germline ends. Germline CDR1 reads KGHSH; CDR2 reads LQKENI.

Ten or more counts support this clonotype. The chain uses TRBV7-9 and TRBJ1-1; no reliable D call. CDR1 and CDR2 from the germline V gene are SEHNR and FQNEAQ (reference sequence). The CDR3 extends over 12 amino acids. V lost 4 bases, J lost 5 bases, and 8 bases lay in between. The CDR3 is CASSSEWTEAFF. The CDR3 DNA follows: TGTGCCAGCAGCTCCGAATGGACTGAAGCTTTCTTT.

This clonotype was detected many times. The chain has TRBV7-2 and TRBJ2-7; 7 bases agree with TRBD1. Germline loops: CDR1 SGHTA, CDR2 FQGNSA. J gave up 0 bases and V 3 bases, and 5 bases lay outside the gene matches. The CDR3 spans 15 residues. This CDR3 reads CASSLTGPSSYEQYF. The CDR3 DNA reads TGTGCCAGCAGCTTGACAGGGCCCTCCTCCTACGAGCAGTACTTC.

The chain joins TRBV29-1 to TRBJ2-2; possible D gene TRBD2, 5 bases. CDR3 length equals 13 residues. Germline V lookup: CDR1 SQVTM, CDR2 ANQGSEA. The V gene lost 4 bases and the J gene lost 6 bases, with 12 bases spanning the gap. In nucleotides, the CDR3 is TGCAGCGTTGGTGGGTCGGAGGCCGGGGAGCTGTTTTTT. It yields the protein CSVGGSEAGELFF.

This clonotype was seen more than once but under ten times. As DNA, the CDR3 is TGTGCCAGCTCACCGGAGACAGGGGCCCCCACATACTCTGGGGCCAACGTCCTGACTTTC. Translating it yields CASSPETGAPTYSGANVLTF. V and J are TRBV18 and TRBJ2-6, with TRBD1 matching over 8 bases. CDR1 and CDR2 from the germline V gene are KGHSH and LQKENI. CDR3 length equals 20 residues. The V segment lost 3 bases and the J segment 0 bases; nucleotides outside the gene matches: 13. The full variable domain, its missing parts supplied by reference TRBV18 and TRBJ2-6, is NAGVMQNPRHLVRRRGQEARLRCSPMKGHSHVYWYRQLPEEGLKFMVYLQKENIIDESGMPKERFSAEFPKEGPSILRIQQVVRGDSAAYFCASSPETGAPTYSGANVLTFGAGSRLTVL.

The sample holds many counts of this clonotype. This sequence joins TRBV10-3 and TRBJ2-7; TRBD2 might be the D (6 bases). The germline V gene has CDR1 ENHRY and CDR2 SYGVKD. The length of the CDR3 is 14 residues. Trimming shortened V by 4 bases and J by 0 bases, and 10 bases separated the two germline ends. DNA of the CDR3: TGTGCCATCAGTGTGGGGGGTCCCTCCTACGAGCAGTACTTC. It translates to CAISVGGPSYEQYF.

The V gene is TRBV11-2, the J gene TRBJ2-5; no clear D gene. Per germline, CDR1 SGHAT and CDR2 FQNNGV. Trimming removed 1 base at V and 9 bases at J, with 21 bases between. This CDR3 has 16 residues. CDR3 amino acids: CASSLVPVADGPAQYF. In DNA, the CDR3 is TGTGCCAGCAGCTTAGTCCCGGTGGCGGACGGACCGGCCCAGTACTTC.

This clonotype has a count of ten or more. In DNA form, the CDR3 reads TGTGCCAGCAGTCAACCGACAGGCACAGATACGCAGTATTTT. As protein: CASSQPTGTDTQYF. This chain connects TRBV3-1 to TRBJ2-3; possibly TRBD1 for D (5 bases). Trimming cost V 6 bases and J 1 base, with 11 bases left between them. This CDR3 contains 14 residues. CDR1 is LGHDT and CDR2 is YNNKEL in the germline V gene (reference sequence).

This clonotype appeared a few times. The V and J genes are TRBV6-2 or TRBV6-3 and TRBJ1-2; D may be TRBD1 (5 bases). CDR3 length: 14 amino acids. Germline CDR1 reads MNHEY; CDR2 reads SVGEGT. V lost 3 bases and J lost 7, with 15 bases in between. The DNA for the CDR3 is TGTGCCAGCAGTTATGGGTCCAGGGACGGTGGCTACACCTTC. Amino acids: CASSYGSRDGGYTF.

This clonotype was counted many times. The V gene is TRBV12-5, the J gene TRBJ2-7; D is unclear. The CDR3 totals 14 residues. CDR1 LGHNT and CDR2 FRNRAP come from the germline V gene. V lost 5 bases and J lost 3, with 14 bases in between. DNA for the CDR3: TGTGCTAGTGGTACCCCGACATCTGTCTACGAGCAGTACTTC. The encoded protein is CASGTPTSVYEQYF.

This clonotype was observed a handful of times. The V call is TRBV18, the J call TRBJ2-1, with D perhaps TRBD2 (5 bases). CDR3 size: 16 residues. The germline V and J ends were trimmed by 0 bases and 0 bases, with 9 bases remaining between them. Germline V gene lookup returns CDR1 KGHSH and CDR2 LQKENI. CDR3 nucleotide sequence: TGTGCCAGCTCACCACCCAAGCGGAGCTCCTACAATGAGCAGTTCTTC. As protein: CASSPPKRSSYNEQFF.